The present T cell receptor beta chain was sequenced within a study of response to subunit inactivated influenza vaccine. One entry per CDR3 protein, called by TCRdb with MiXCR from the RT-PCR reads. The profile covers 450,000 to 700,000 distinct CDR3 sequences, with 11% to 15% appearing a single time and around 10% taken by the ten largest. This clonotype was counted a few times. The CDR3 spans 17 residues. Germline loops: CDR1 DFQATT, CDR2 SNEGSKA (reference sequence). V lost 5 bases and J lost 4; bases outside the gene matches: 16. The sequenced sample was PBMCs from blood, obtained 11 to 12 days after vaccination. The rearrangement uses TRBV20-1 and TRBJ1-2; 10 bases agree with TRBD1. The receptor was isolated from a man in his fifties who received an inactivated influenza vaccine. The chain's CDR3 is CSASGSRQGANGYGYTF. The CDR3 bases are TGCAGTGCTTCTGGCTCGAGACAGGGGGCCAACGGCTATGGCTACACCTTC.